The clone carrying this T cell receptor beta chain was observed once. The antigen remains unidentified. The sample belongs to a study of cytomegalovirus exposure and HLA in healthy donors. Study-wide results and limits: Overall, about 160 TCR beta chains were annotated as cytomegalovirus-associated. CMV antigen specificity was confirmed in vitro for a few CMV-associated chains.

The donors were members of the approximately 130-subject validation cohort (separate from the roughly 660-subject first cohort). From germline, CDR1 is MNHNS and CDR2 SASEGT. V lost 6 bases to trimming and J lost 5 bases, with 14 bases between them. CDR3 length equals 13 residues. Data came from immunoSEQ multiplex PCR; TCRdb stores just in-frame clones and leaves some out. The data hold 150,000 to 200,000 clones, with under 90% observed a single time. The sequence came from a man between 18 and 29 years old in good health and CMV-seropositive. Sequenced material: PBMCs. The chain is built from TRBV6-1 and TRBJ2-7; TRBD1 is a possible D gene (6 bases). The CDR3 here is CASRHRAGDEQYF. Written as DNA, the CDR3 is TGTGCCAGCAGGCACAGGGCAGGCGACGAGCAGTACTTC.